This T cell receptor (beta chain) was recorded in a study of cytomegalovirus exposure and HLA in healthy donors. Study background: Sequencing of 180 million or so T cells in an earlier analysis found 95 million to 120 million unique TCR beta sequences. Whole-study results and caveats: Researchers reported from a later analysis that most CMV-associated TCR beta chains appeared HLA-restricted.

About this clone: The antigen is not known.

60 Vbeta and 13 Jbeta primers were used in PCR. Only in-frame clones appear in the TCRdb table, and some are missing; sequencing was by immunoSEQ multiplex PCR. The data show roughly 150,000 clones, about 66% seen once. V was clipped by 5 bases and J by 8 bases; unmatched bases: 8. The CDR3 spans 13 residues. Germline lookup yields CDR1 MGHRA and CDR2 YSYEKL. Input material: PBMCs. The receptor comes from a human donor in good health. This sequence joins TRBV4-1 and TRBJ1-2; TRBD1 agrees at 7 bases. The CDR3 region has the DNA TGCGCCAGCAGCAAGAACAGGGGTGACGGCTACACCTTC. Translation gives CASSKNRGDGYTF.